This TCR beta chain came from a study of T cells in Graves' hyperthyroidism and ophthalmopathy. Regions amplified from RNA transcripts were the TCR beta CDR3 regions. Primed by the HTBI set, a first-round RT-PCR was run on the TCR CDR3. TCRdb reprocessed the multiplex PCR reads with MiXCR, giving one entry per CDR3 protein. This sample has around 620,000 distinct CDR3 sequences, with 13% to 15% found just once. With respect to this clonotype: Its antigen is currently unknown.

Study outcomes and limitations: Blood also held most thyroid clonotypes expanded beyond 0.001.

Sample: blood. This receptor was obtained from a woman between 18 and 30 years old with Graves' ophthalmopathy.

In DNA, the CDR3 is TGTGCCAGCAGGGAGGGACTAGCGGGAGTTTCGGATACGCAGTATTTT. Its translation: CASREGLAGVSDTQYF. The J gene is TRBJ2-3, the V gene TRBV2; TRBD2 agrees at 14 bases. The V gene's germline CDR1 is SNHLY and CDR2 FYNNEI. This CDR3 region has 16 residues. The V gene end was trimmed by 6 bases and the J gene end by 6 bases; junction bases not matched to a gene: 8.